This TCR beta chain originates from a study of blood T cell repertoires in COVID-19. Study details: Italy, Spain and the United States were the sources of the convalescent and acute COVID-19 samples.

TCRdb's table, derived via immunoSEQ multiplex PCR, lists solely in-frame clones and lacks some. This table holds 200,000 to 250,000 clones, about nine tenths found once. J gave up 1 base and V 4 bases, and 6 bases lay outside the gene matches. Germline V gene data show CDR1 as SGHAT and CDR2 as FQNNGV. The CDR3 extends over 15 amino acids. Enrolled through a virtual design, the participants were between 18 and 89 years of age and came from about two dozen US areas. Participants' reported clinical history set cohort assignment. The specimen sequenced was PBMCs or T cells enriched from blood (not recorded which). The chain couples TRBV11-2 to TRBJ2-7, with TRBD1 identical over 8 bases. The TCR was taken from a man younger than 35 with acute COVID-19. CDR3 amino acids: CASSSTGTGSYEQYF. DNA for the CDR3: TGTGCCAGCAGCTCGACAGGGACAGGATCCTACGAGCAGTACTTC.